A single sample is the source of the 31 T cell receptor beta chains below, sequenced in a study of neurological immune-mediated disorders. TCRdb redid the calling of the 5' RACE reads with MiXCR, one entry per CDR3 protein. The repertoire has about 60,000 distinct CDR3 sequences, 4% to 5.5% of them found once; the top ten carry 2.5% to 3.5%. Sequencing input: PBMCs. The receptors were gathered from a man aged 50 to 59 with multiple sclerosis.

This clonotype turned up a few times. This chain joins TRBV7-6 and TRBJ1-4, with D uncertain. The germline gives CDR1 SGHVS, CDR2 FNYEAQ. The CDR3 sequence is 15 residues long. V was shortened by 2 bases and J by 4 bases, with 11 bases between the two germline ends. CDR3 loop: CASSLSSRRNEKLFF. The CDR3 DNA sequence: TGTGCCAGCAGCTTATCCTCCAGACGTAATGAAAAACTGTTTTTT.

This clonotype was seen many times. The chain employs TRBV6-6 and TRBJ1-5; D not certain. Germline V CDR1 and CDR2: MNHNY, SVGAGI (reference sequence). The V and J ends lost 0 bases and 6 bases respectively, with 9 bases between them. This CDR3 contains 14 residues. CDR3 region: CASSYSREGQPQHF. For the CDR3, the DNA is TGTGCCAGCAGTTACTCCCGGGAAGGTCAGCCCCAGCATTTT.

This clonotype occurred many times. This rearrangement joins TRBV5-1 to TRBJ1-2, with a weak D call TRBD1 (5 bases). The CDR3 spans 12 residues. Germline CDR1 and CDR2: SGHRS and YFSETQ. Trimming pared 3 bases from V and 13 bases from J, leaving 16 bases between. Here the CDR3 reads CASSSATGASTF. The DNA for the CDR3 is TGCGCCAGCAGCTCAGCCACAGGAGCCTCCACCTTC.

This clonotype was seen only a few times. A much larger clone differs from this one at a single base, so this may be a read error. The chain has TRBV5-6 and TRBJ2-7; D not certain. Germline values: CDR1 SGHDT, CDR2 YYEEEE. V was pared by 4 bases and J by 3 bases, with 11 bases between. CDR3 length equals 13 residues. The CDR3 reads CASSLRKYYEQYF. CDR3 DNA sequence: TGTGCCAGCAGCCTACGGAAGTACTACGAGCAGTACTTC. Full variable domain (remainder filled in from reference TRBV5-6 and TRBJ2-7): DAGVTQSPTHLIKTRGQQVTLRCSPKSGHDTVSWYQQALGQGPQFIFQYYEEEERQRGNFPDRFSGHQFPNYSSELNVNALLLGDSALYLCASSLRKYYEQYFGPGTRLTVT.

This clonotype was found many times. For the CDR3, the DNA is TGTGCCAGCAGCTTATTAAGCGGGACCACATACAATGAGCAGTTCTTC. Amino acids: CASSLLSGTTYNEQFF. This chain links TRBV7-3 with TRBJ2-1; 7 bases match TRBD2. The CDR3 consists of 16 residues. V lost 2 bases to trimming and J lost 4 bases; unmatched junction nucleotides: 8. Germline V CDR1 and CDR2: SGHTA, FQGTGA.

At least ten counts were recorded for this clonotype. J is TRBJ2-7 and V is TRBV29-1; D is undetermined. V dropped 4 bases and J dropped 3 bases, with 13 bases sitting between them. Per the germline V gene, CDR1 is SQVTM and CDR2 is ANQGSEA. This CDR3 comprises 13 residues. The CDR3 loop is CSVGIGSVYEQYF. In nucleotides, the CDR3 is TGCAGCGTTGGGATAGGGTCAGTCTACGAGCAGTACTTC.

This clonotype was seen repeatedly, ten times or more. This chain uses TRBV9 with TRBJ2-1; the match to TRBD2 covers 10 bases. The germline V gene encodes CDR1 SGDLS and CDR2 YYNGEE. The CDR3 is 13 amino acids. Trimming at V came to 9 bases and at J to 7 bases, leaving 7 bases not matched to a gene. The CDR3: CAILAGVWNEQFF. The CDR3 region has the DNA TGTGCCATCCTAGCGGGAGTCTGGAATGAGCAGTTCTTC.

This clonotype was counted a few times. CDR3 in amino acids: CASRRVGRITDTQYF. In nucleotides, the CDR3 is TGCGCCAGCAGAAGGGTAGGGAGGATCACAGATACGCAGTATTTT. The chain recombines TRBV5-1 with TRBJ2-3; TRBD2 is a possible D gene (6 bases). The CDR3 has 15 residues. CDR1 is SGHRS and CDR2 is YFSETQ in the germline V gene. The V end lost 5 bases, the J end lost 2 bases, and 15 bases lay between the germline ends.

The chain recombines TRBV3-1 with TRBJ2-7, with 9 bases fitting TRBD1. The CDR3 consists of 15 residues. Germline trimming cut 3 bases from V and 6 bases from J; bases unmatched to any gene: 9. Germline values: CDR1 LGHDT, CDR2 YNNKEL (reference sequence). The CDR3: CASSHGTGTLPEQYF. The CDR3 DNA reads TGTGCCAGCAGCCACGGGACAGGGACTCTTCCCGAGCAGTACTTC.

The sample holds a few counts of this clonotype. This may stem from a read error, because a much larger clone lies one nucleotide away. The rearrangement links TRBV28 to TRBJ1-5, with D unresolved. CDR1 MDHEN and CDR2 SYDVKM come from the germline V gene. V dropped 4 bases and J dropped 2 bases, with 9 bases sitting between them. CDR3 length: 14 amino acids. The CDR3 sequence is CASSSIRGNQPQHF. CDR3 DNA: TGTGCCAGCAGTTCCATCAGAGGCAATCAGCCCCAGCATTTT.

The V call is TRBV6-5, the J call TRBJ2-2, with 11 bases fitting TRBD2. Germline-derived CDR1 and CDR2 are MNHEY and SVGAGI. V lost 7 bases to trimming and J lost 0 bases; unmatched junction nucleotides: 1. This CDR3 comprises 15 residues. The CDR3 loop reads CASTSGGSNTGELFF. Here the CDR3 DNA reads TGTGCCAGCACTAGCGGGGGGTCGAACACCGGGGAGCTGTTTTTT.

As to this clonotype: Relative to the germline gene, one junction end is altered; a read error may explain this. The gene calls are TRBV7-3 and TRBJ2-1; 8 bases are shared with TRBD2. This CDR3 is built from 16 residues. Germline values: CDR1 SGHTA, CDR2 FQGTGA. The CDR3 loop is CASSFLQAGAHNEHFF. CDR3 DNA sequence: TGTGCCAGCAGCTTTCTGCAAGCGGGGGCACACAATGAGCATTTCTTC.

This clonotype has ten or more counts. V usage is TRBV20-1 and J usage is TRBJ2-1; TRBD2 aligns across 8 bases. CDR1 and CDR2 (germline): DFQATT, SNEGSKA (reference sequence). V lost 2 bases, J lost 0 bases, and 6 bases stayed unmatched. The CDR3 is 16 amino acids. The CDR3 reads CSARSVSGSSYNEQFF. CDR3 sequence (DNA): TGCAGTGCTAGAAGCGTGAGCGGGAGCTCCTACAATGAGCAGTTCTTC.

There are many counts of this clonotype. The chain couples TRBV29-1 to TRBJ2-5; maybe TRBD1 (5 bases). Trimming cost V 3 bases and J 4 bases, with 12 bases left between them. The CDR3 is 13 residues long. Germline V CDR1 and CDR2: SQVTM, ANQGSEA. The CDR3 loop is CSVERMQGETQYF. In nucleotides, the CDR3 is TGCAGCGTTGAGAGGATGCAGGGAGAGACCCAGTACTTC.

The chain joins TRBV7-6 to TRBJ1-2; tentatively, D is TRBD1 (6 bases). Looked up from germline, CDR1 is SGHVS and CDR2 is FNYEAQ. The CDR3 consists of 16 residues. V shed 7 bases and J shed 4 bases, with 22 bases lying between them. CDR3 sequence reads: CASTRDPIQGAYGYTF. CDR3 nucleotide sequence: TGTGCCAGCACCCGGGATCCAATACAGGGTGCCTATGGCTACACCTTC. Variable domain in full (rest from reference TRBV7-6 and TRBJ1-2): GAGVSQSPRYKVTKRGQDVALRCDPISGHVSLYWYRQALGQGPEFLTYFNYEAQQDKSGLPNDRFSAERPEGSISTLTIQRTEQRDSAMYRCASTRDPIQGAYGYTFGSGTRLTVV.

This clonotype showed up many times. This chain links TRBV28 with TRBJ1-2; TRBD1 aligns across 9 bases. Trimming cost V 3 bases and J 6 bases; bases outside gene matches: 8. CDR1 is MDHEN and CDR2 is SYDVKM in the germline V gene. The CDR3 is made up of 15 amino acids. The CDR3 spells CASSFAGQGLDGYTF. The CDR3 DNA is TGTGCCAGCAGTTTCGCGGGACAGGGATTGGATGGCTACACCTTC.

This clonotype was observed many times. This chain links TRBV20-1 with TRBJ2-2; possibly TRBD1 or TRBD2 for D (5 bases each). V lost 4 bases, J lost 4 bases, and 13 bases lay in between. The V gene's germline CDR1 is DFQATT and CDR2 SNEGSKA (reference sequence). The CDR3 covers 14 residues. CDR3 in amino acids: CSATRDRATGELFF. In nucleotides, the CDR3 is TGCAGTGCTACCCGGGACCGAGCCACCGGGGAGCTGTTTTTT.

This clonotype has ten or more counts. The chain uses TRBV29-1 and TRBJ1-3, with a tentative D call TRBD1 (6 bases). CDR3 length: 11 residues. Trimming stripped 4 bases from V and 16 bases from J, with 17 bases between. Germline CDR1 reads SQVTM; CDR2 reads ANQGSEA. CDR3 amino acids: CSVVEGRGPYF. CDR3 coding DNA: TGCAGCGTTGTGGAAGGCAGGGGACCGTATTTT.

This clonotype showed up many times. The chain links TRBV5-1 to TRBJ2-7, with D unresolved. V was shortened by 4 bases and J by 1 base, with 9 bases between the two germline ends. Looked up from germline, CDR1 is SGHRS and CDR2 is YFSETQ. The CDR3 has 13 residues. The CDR3 coding sequence is TGCGCCAGCAGCGCCCGAGGATCCTACGAGCAGTACTTC. Residues: CASSARGSYEQYF. The full variable domain, rest sourced from reference TRBV5-1 and TRBJ2-7, is KAGVTQTPRYLIKTRGQQVTLSCSPISGHRSVSWYQQTPGQGLQFLFEYFSETQRNKGNFPGRFSGRQFSNSRSEMNVSTLELGDSALYLCASSARGSYEQYFGPGTRLTVT.

The gene calls are TRBV12-3 or TRBV12-4 and TRBJ1-1, with no clear D. Trimming stripped 4 bases from V and 11 bases from J, with 14 bases between. This CDR3 is built from 12 residues. This chain's CDR3 is CASSSRRYRAFF. CDR3 sequence (DNA): TGTGCCAGCAGTTCCAGGAGATATCGGGCTTTCTTT.

This clonotype was seen more than once but under ten times. The V and J genes are TRBV12-3 or TRBV12-4 and TRBJ2-7; perhaps TRBD2 as D (6 bases). The CDR3 runs to 12 residues. V was pared by 6 bases and J by 0 bases, with 6 bases between. Here the CDR3 reads CASRGGSYEQYF. The CDR3, as DNA: TGTGCCAGCAGGGGGGGCTCCTACGAGCAGTACTTC.

In this sample, this clonotype turned up many times. The rearrangement uses TRBV7-8 and TRBJ2-3; the match to TRBD1 covers 7 bases. In germline, CDR1 is SGHVS, CDR2 FQNEAQ. The J segment lost 5 bases and the V segment lost 5 bases, leaving 7 bases of the junction unmatched. The CDR3 is 14 amino acids. CDR3: CASSPRQGRDTQYF. As DNA, the CDR3 is TGTGCCAGCAGCCCAAGACAGGGACGAGATACGCAGTATTTT.

This clonotype was detected many times. The chain recombines TRBV12-3 or TRBV12-4 with TRBJ1-1; 7 nucleotides line up with TRBD1. This CDR3 spans 15 amino acids. V lost 2 bases and J lost 4; bases outside the gene matches: 7. CDR3 amino acids: CASSLQGQLITEAFF. The CDR3 DNA reads TGTGCCAGCAGTTTACAGGGACAGCTCATCACTGAAGCTTTCTTT.

In this sample, this clonotype turned up many times. The chain recombines TRBV27 with TRBJ1-2, with D hard to call. CDR1 and CDR2 from the germline V gene are MNHEY and SMNVEV (reference sequence). The CDR3 covers 13 residues. The V and J ends lost 9 bases and 2 bases respectively, with 13 bases between them. The CDR3 sequence: CASSSYANYGYTF. The CDR3 nucleotides are TGTGCCAGTTCCTCCTACGCGAACTATGGCTACACCTTC.

This clonotype was seen ten or more times. The chain has TRBV10-3 and TRBJ1-2, with TRBD1 as a possible D gene (5 bases). V lost 3 bases, J lost 10 bases, and 18 bases lay in between. The V gene's germline CDR1 is ENHRY and CDR2 SYGVKD. The CDR3 is 14 residues long. The CDR3 sequence is CAISERGTLSVYTF. The CDR3 DNA sequence: TGTGCCATCAGTGAAAGGGGTACACTCTCTGTCTACACCTTC.

At least ten counts were recorded for this clonotype. The rearrangement uses TRBV20-1 and TRBJ1-2; 7 bases align to TRBD1. The CDR3 length is 12 residues. Germline assignment: CDR1 DFQATT and CDR2 SNEGSKA (reference sequence). The V gene end was trimmed by 5 bases and the J gene end by 8 bases; junction bases not matched to a gene: 8. DNA of the CDR3: TGCAGTGCTCGGAGACAGGGCGAAGGCTACACCTTC. Protein: CSARRQGEGYTF.

This clonotype was found many times. This sequence joins TRBV28 and TRBJ2-7, with TRBD2 matching over 13 bases. The CDR3 has 14 amino acids. After removal of 8 bases from V and 4 bases from J, the junction contained 5 bases not matched to a gene. Germline values: CDR1 MDHEN, CDR2 SYDVKM. The CDR3 loop is CASEELAGGYEQYF. In DNA, the CDR3 is TGTGCCAGCGAGGAACTAGCGGGAGGGTACGAGCAGTACTTC.

With regard to this clonotype: Possible read error: a much larger clone is one base away. The genes are TRBV10-3 and TRBJ2-5, with a possible D match to TRBD1 (5 bases). V lost 9 bases and J 2 bases, leaving 10 bases between the germline ends. The CDR3 spans 12 residues. Germline assignment: CDR1 ENHRY and CDR2 SYGVKD. DNA for the CDR3: TGTGCCATACAGGAAGGTCAAGAGACCCAGTACTTC. Encoded protein: CAIQEGQETQYF.

This clonotype appeared a few times. This rearrangement joins TRBV20-1 to TRBJ1-4, with 10 bases lining up with TRBD1. The CDR3 sequence is 14 residues long. After removal of 3 bases from V and 8 bases from J, the junction contained 6 bases not matched to a gene. Germline lookup yields CDR1 DFQATT and CDR2 SNEGSKA (reference sequence). The CDR3 spells CSARKGTGVEKLFF. The CDR3 coding sequence is TGCAGTGCTAGGAAAGGGACAGGGGTCGAAAAACTGTTTTTT.

The sample holds many counts of this clonotype. The chain carries TRBV7-9 and TRBJ2-3; 10 positions match TRBD1. Unmatched junction bases numbered 6, after V lost 3 bases and J lost 0 bases. The V gene's germline CDR1 is SEHNR and CDR2 FQNEAQ (reference sequence). CDR3 length equals 17 residues. The DNA for the CDR3 is TGTGCCAGCAGCTTGCCGCGGGACAGGGGCAGCACAGATACGCAGTATTTT. As protein: CASSLPRDRGSTDTQYF.

This clonotype has ten or more counts. J is TRBJ1-6 and V is TRBV28; 10 nucleotides agree with TRBD1. The V and J ends lost 2 bases and 10 bases, in that order; junction bases with no gene match: 17. Germline V lookup: CDR1 MDHEN, CDR2 SYDVKM. CDR3 length equals 19 residues. CDR3 sequence: CASSLAAGQGISFRSPLHF. For the CDR3, the DNA is TGTGCCAGCAGTTTAGCTGCGGGACAGGGGATCAGCTTCCGGTCACCCCTCCACTTT.